What follows are 2 T cell receptor beta chains derived from one specimen sequenced in a study of shared clonotypes between healthy human individuals. Sequencing used immunoSEQ multiplex PCR; TCRdb keeps in-frame clones, though not all of them. This sample carries 450,000 to 650,000 clones, roughly four fifths of them seen once, and the ten largest clones take more than 10%. Sequenced material: PBMCs. The receptors were sampled from a woman between 40 and 55 years old in good health. Some clones in this sample may be carry-over from other donors' samples.

The chain recombines TRBV29-1 with TRBJ2-3; D might be TRBD1 (7 bases). The V end was cut by 4 bases, the J end by 5 bases, with 16 bases between. The germline gives CDR1 SQVTM, CDR2 ANQGSEA. The CDR3 extends over 14 amino acids. CDR3 in DNA: TGCAGCGTTGGGCCAGGGGGAGGTGTAGATACGCAGTATTTT. Amino acid sequence: CSVGPGGGVDTQYF.

V is TRBV5-1 and J is TRBJ2-7; TRBD2 aligns across 8 bases. V was clipped by 3 bases and J by 0 bases; unmatched bases: 5. The germline CDR1 and CDR2 sequences are SGHRS and YFSETQ. The CDR3 is 15 residues long. For the CDR3, the DNA is TGCGCCAGCAGCTCGACTAGCGCAAGCTCCTACGAGCAGTACTTC. Translating gives CASSSTSASSYEQYF.